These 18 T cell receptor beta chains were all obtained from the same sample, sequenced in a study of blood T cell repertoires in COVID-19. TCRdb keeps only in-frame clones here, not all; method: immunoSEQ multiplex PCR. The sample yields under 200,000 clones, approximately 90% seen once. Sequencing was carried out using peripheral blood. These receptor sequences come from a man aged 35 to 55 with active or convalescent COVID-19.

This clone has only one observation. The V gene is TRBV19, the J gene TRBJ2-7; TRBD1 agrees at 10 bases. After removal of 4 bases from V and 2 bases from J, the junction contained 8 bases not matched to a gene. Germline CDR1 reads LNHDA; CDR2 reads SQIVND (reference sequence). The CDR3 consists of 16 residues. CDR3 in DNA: TGTGCCAGTAGTACGTCGGGACAGGGGTTAGCCTACGAGCAGTACTTC. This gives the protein CASSTSGQGLAYEQYF.

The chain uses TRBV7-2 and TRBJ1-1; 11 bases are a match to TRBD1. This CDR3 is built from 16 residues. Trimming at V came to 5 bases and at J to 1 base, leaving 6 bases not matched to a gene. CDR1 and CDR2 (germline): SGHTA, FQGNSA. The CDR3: CASSLWTGGRNTEAFF. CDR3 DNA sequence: TGTGCCAGCAGCCTGTGGACAGGGGGCAGGAACACTGAAGCTTTCTTT.

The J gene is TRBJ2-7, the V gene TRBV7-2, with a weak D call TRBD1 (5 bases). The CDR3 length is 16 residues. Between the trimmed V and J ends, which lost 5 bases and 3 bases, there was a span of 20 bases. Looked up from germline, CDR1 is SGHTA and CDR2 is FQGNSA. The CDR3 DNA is TGTGCCAGCAGCGGCGGTTCAACAGGTCCTTTCTACGAGCAGTACTTC. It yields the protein CASSGGSTGPFYEQYF. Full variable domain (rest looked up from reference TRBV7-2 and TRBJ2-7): GAGVSQSPSNKVTEKGKDVELRCDPISGHTALYWYRQSLGQGLEFLIYFQGNSAPDKSGLPSDRFSAERTGGSVSTLTIQRTQQEDSAVYLCASSGGSTGPFYEQYFGPGTRLTVT.

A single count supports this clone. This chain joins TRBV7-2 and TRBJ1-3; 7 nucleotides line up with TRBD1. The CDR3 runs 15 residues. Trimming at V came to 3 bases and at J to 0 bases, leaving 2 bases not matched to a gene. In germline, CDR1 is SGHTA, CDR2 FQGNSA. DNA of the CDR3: TGTGCCAGCAGCTTGGGGACAGCCTCTGGAAACACCATATATTTT. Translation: CASSLGTASGNTIYF.

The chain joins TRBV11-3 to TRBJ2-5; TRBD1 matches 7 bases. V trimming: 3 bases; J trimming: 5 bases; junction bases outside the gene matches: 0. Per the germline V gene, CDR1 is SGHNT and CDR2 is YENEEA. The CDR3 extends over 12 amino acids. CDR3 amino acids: CASSLTGETQYF. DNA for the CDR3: TGTGCCAGCAGCTTGACAGGGGAGACCCAGTACTTC.

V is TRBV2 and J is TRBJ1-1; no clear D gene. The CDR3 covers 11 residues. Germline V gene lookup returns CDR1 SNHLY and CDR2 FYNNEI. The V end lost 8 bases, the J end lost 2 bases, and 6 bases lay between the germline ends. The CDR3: CASRSNTEAFF. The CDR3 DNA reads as TGTGCCAGCCGGTCTAACACTGAAGCTTTCTTT. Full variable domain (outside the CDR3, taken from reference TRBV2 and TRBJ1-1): EPEVTQTPSHQVTQMGQEVILRCVPISNHLYFYWYRQILGQKVEFLVSFYNNEISEKSEIFDDQFSVERPDGSNFTLKIRSTKLEDSAMYFCASRSNTEAFFGQGTRLTVV.

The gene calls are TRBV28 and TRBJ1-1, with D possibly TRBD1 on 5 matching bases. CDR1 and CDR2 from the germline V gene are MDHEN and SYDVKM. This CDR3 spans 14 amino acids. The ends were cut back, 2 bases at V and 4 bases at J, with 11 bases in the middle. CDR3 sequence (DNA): TGTGCCAGCAGTTTAGGCGGGGCGGCCACTGAAGCTTTCTTT. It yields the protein CASSLGGAATEAFF.

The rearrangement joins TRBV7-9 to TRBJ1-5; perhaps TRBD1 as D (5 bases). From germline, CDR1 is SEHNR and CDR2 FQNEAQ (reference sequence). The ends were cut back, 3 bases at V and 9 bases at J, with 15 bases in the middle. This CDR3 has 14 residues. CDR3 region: CASSLGSSQGPQHF. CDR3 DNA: TGTGCCAGCAGCTTGGGATCCAGCCAGGGGCCCCAGCATTTT.

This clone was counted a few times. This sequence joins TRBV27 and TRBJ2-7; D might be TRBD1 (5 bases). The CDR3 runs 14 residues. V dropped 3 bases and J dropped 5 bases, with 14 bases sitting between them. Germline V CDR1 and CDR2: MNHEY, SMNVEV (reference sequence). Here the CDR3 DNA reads TGTGCCAGCAGTTTCAGTAAGGACAACCACGAGCAGTACTTC. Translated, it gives CASSFSKDNHEQYF.

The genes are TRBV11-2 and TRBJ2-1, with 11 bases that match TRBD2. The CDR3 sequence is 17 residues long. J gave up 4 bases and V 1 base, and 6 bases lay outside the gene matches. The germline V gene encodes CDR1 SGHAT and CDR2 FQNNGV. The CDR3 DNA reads TGTGCCAGCAGCTTAGGGAGGACTAGCGGGCAATACAATGAGCAGTTCTTC. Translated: CASSLGRTSGQYNEQFF.

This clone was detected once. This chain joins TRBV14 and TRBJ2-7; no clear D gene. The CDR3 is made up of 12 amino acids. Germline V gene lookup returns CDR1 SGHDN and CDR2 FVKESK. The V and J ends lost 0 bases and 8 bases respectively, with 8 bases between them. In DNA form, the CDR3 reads TGTGCCAGCAGCCAAGAGACTGGAAAGCAGTACTTC. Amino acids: CASSQETGKQYF.

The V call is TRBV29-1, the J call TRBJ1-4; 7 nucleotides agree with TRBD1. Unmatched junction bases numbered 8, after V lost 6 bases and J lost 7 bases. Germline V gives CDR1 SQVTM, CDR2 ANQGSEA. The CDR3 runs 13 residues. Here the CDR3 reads CSVRQGRGEKLFF. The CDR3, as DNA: TGCAGCGTACGACAGGGAAGGGGTGAAAAACTGTTTTTT.

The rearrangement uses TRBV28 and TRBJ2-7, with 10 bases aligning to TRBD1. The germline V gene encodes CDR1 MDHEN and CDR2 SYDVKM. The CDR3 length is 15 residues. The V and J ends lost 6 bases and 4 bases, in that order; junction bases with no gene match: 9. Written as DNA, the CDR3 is TGTGCCAGCAGCTCAGTCGGGGGACAGGGGTACGAGCAGTACTTC. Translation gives CASSSVGGQGYEQYF.

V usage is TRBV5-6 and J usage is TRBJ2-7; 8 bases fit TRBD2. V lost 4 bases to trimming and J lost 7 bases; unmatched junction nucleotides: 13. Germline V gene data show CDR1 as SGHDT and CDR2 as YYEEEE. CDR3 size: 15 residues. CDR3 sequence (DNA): TGTGCCAGCAGCCCACGGGGACTAGTAGTTGGAGAGCAGTACTTC. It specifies CASSPRGLVVGEQYF. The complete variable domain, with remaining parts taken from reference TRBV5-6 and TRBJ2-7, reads DAGVTQSPTHLIKTRGQQVTLRCSPKSGHDTVSWYQQALGQGPQFIFQYYEEEERQRGNFPDRFSGHQFPNYSSELNVNALLLGDSALYLCASSPRGLVVGEQYFGPGTRLTVT.

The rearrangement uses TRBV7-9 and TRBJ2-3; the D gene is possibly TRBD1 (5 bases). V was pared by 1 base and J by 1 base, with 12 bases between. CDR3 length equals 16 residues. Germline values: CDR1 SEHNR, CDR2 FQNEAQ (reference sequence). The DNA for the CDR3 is TGTGCCAGCAGCTTAGGAGATGGCAGGGGCACAGATACGCAGTATTTT. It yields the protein CASSLGDGRGTDTQYF.

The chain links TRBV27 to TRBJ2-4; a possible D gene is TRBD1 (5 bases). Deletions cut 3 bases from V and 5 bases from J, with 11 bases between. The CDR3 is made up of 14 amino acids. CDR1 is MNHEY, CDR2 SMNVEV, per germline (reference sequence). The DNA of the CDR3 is TGTGCCAGCAGTTTTGCCAGGGTGGAAAACATTCAGTACTTC. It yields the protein CASSFARVENIQYF.

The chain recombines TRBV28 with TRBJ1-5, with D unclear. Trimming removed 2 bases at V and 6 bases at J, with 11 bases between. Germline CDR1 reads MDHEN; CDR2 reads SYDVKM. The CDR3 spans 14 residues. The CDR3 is CASSLPGNGQPQHF. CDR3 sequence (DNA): TGTGCCAGCAGTTTACCCGGGAACGGTCAGCCCCAGCATTTT.

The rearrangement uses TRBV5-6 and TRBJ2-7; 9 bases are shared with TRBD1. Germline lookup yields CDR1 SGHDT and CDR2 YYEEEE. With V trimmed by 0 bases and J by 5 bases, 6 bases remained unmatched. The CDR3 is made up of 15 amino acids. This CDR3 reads CASSLAPDRGNEQYF. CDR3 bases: TGTGCCAGCAGCTTGGCCCCTGACAGGGGGAACGAGCAGTACTTC. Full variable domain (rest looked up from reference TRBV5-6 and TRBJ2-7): DAGVTQSPTHLIKTRGQQVTLRCSPKSGHDTVSWYQQALGQGPQFIFQYYEEEERQRGNFPDRFSGHQFPNYSSELNVNALLLGDSALYLCASSLAPDRGNEQYFGPGTRLTVT.